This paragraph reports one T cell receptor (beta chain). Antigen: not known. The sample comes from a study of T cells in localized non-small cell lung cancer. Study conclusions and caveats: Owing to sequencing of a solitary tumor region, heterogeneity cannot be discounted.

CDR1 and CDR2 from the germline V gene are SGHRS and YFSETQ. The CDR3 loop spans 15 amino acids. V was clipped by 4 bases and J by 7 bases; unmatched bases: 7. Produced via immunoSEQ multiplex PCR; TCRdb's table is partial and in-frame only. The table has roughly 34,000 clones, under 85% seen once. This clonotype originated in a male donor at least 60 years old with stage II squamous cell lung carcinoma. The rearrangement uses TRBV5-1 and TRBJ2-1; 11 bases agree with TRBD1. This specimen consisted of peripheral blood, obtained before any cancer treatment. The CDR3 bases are TGCGCCAGCAGCCCCCAGGGACAGGGGGGGAATGAGCAGTTCTTC. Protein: CASSPQGQGGNEQFF.